Shown below are 13 T cell receptor beta chains from a single sample sequenced in a study of T cells after yellow fever vaccination. In TCRdb, the 5' RACE reads were re-called with MiXCR into one record per CDR3 protein. The table lists hundreds of thousands of distinct CDR3 sequences, approximately 12% of them singletons. The material was PBMCs, obtained on the day of the yellow fever booster vaccination. The source is a man aged 25-40 years who received the YFV17D yellow fever vaccine.

This clonotype appeared a few times. The chain has TRBV29-1 and TRBJ1-1, with TRBD1 matching over 9 bases. The germline gives CDR1 SQVTM, CDR2 ANQGSEA. The CDR3 totals 13 residues. After removal of 8 bases from V and 3 bases from J, the junction contained 7 bases not matched to a gene. For the CDR3, the DNA is TGCAGCACCGTACAGGGGGCGGACACTGAAGCTTTCTTT. Translating it yields CSTVQGADTEAFF.

This clonotype was observed a handful of times. The chain has TRBV29-1 and TRBJ2-3; tentative D call: TRBD2 (7 bases). The CDR3 consists of 13 residues. CDR1 SQVTM and CDR2 ANQGSEA come from the germline V gene. The ends were cut back, 7 bases at V and 4 bases at J, with 15 bases in the middle. CDR3 nucleotides: TGCAGCGGCGAGGGGGGGAGGGCAGATACGCAGTATTTT. Its protein product is CSGEGGRADTQYF.

The V and J genes are TRBV3-1 and TRBJ2-1, with 10 bases matching TRBD1. Per germline, CDR1 LGHDT and CDR2 YNNKEL (reference sequence). The V gene end was trimmed by 5 bases and the J gene end by 8 bases; junction bases not matched to a gene: 3. The CDR3 runs 13 residues. The CDR3 nucleotides are TGTGCCAGCAGCGACAGGGGGCGGGATGAGCAGTTCTTC. Translated, it gives CASSDRGRDEQFF.

This clonotype turned up a few times. The chain carries TRBV9 and TRBJ1-6; 7 bases map to TRBD1. V gave up 4 bases and J gave up 8 bases; unmatched junction bases: 6. CDR1 is SGDLS and CDR2 is YYNGEE in the germline V gene. The CDR3 has 14 amino acids. The CDR3, as DNA: TGTGCCAGCAGCAAGACAGGGCCCGATTCACCCCTCCACTTT. Amino acid sequence: CASSKTGPDSPLHF.

The V gene is TRBV6-5, the J gene TRBJ1-4; 7 bases match TRBD1. The ends lost 2 bases at V and 2 bases at J; junction bases unmatched: 8. The CDR3 sequence is 17 residues long. Germline V gene lookup returns CDR1 MNHEY and CDR2 SVGAGI. CDR3 loop: CASSYGEGGFTNEKLFF. In DNA, the CDR3 is TGTGCCAGCAGTTACGGTGAAGGGGGCTTCACTAATGAAAAACTGTTTTTT.

The gene calls are TRBV10-2 and TRBJ2-1, with a tentative D call TRBD2 (6 bases). Germline V gene lookup returns CDR1 WSHSY and CDR2 SAAADI. The V and J ends lost 8 bases and 1 base respectively, with 15 bases between them. The CDR3 spans 15 residues. The CDR3 DNA reads TGCGCCAGCGGGGCCGGGACTCCGTCCTACAATGAGCAGTTCTTC. Its protein is CASGAGTPSYNEQFF.

This clonotype was seen a few times. The J gene is TRBJ2-6, the V gene TRBV5-1, with D perhaps matching TRBD2 (5 bases). This CDR3 region has 14 residues. With 3 bases removed from V and 3 bases from J, the gap between germline ends came to 7 bases. Germline V gives CDR1 SGHRS, CDR2 YFSETQ. The CDR3: CASSSEVGANVLTF. In nucleotides, the CDR3 is TGCGCCAGCAGCTCGGAGGTTGGGGCCAACGTCCTGACTTTC.

This clonotype was seen a few times. The chain recombines TRBV28 with TRBJ2-2; the D is unclear. The CDR3 length is 14 residues. V was clipped by 5 bases and J by 1 base, with 8 bases between them. Germline V gene lookup returns CDR1 MDHEN and CDR2 SYDVKM. DNA of the CDR3: TGTGCCAGCAGTGGTCCCATGAACACCGGGGAGCTGTTTTTT. It yields the protein CASSGPMNTGELFF.

This chain joins TRBV5-4 and TRBJ2-5; no clear D gene. Trimming took 0 bases from V and 1 from J, leaving 7 bases between them. Looked up from germline, CDR1 is SGHNT and CDR2 is YYREEE (reference sequence). The CDR3 totals 14 residues. This chain's CDR3 is CASSLGSSQETQYF. As DNA, the CDR3 is TGTGCCAGCAGCTTGGGATCAAGCCAAGAGACCCAGTACTTC.

A word on this clonotype: The junction departs from germline at one end; a sequencing error may be responsible. This sequence joins TRBV7-7 and TRBJ2-2; 8 nucleotides align to TRBD1. The CDR3 is 14 residues long. CDR1 and CDR2 from the germline V gene are SSHAT and FNYEAQ (reference sequence). CDR3 residues: CASSPRTGSGELFF. The CDR3 DNA reads as TGTGCTAGCAGCCCCAGGACAGGGTCCGGGGAGCTGTTTTTT.

Only a few counts were recorded for this clonotype. The chain uses TRBV2 and TRBJ2-7, with no clear D. The CDR3 is 10 residues long. The germline V and J ends were trimmed by 7 bases and 3 bases, with 4 bases remaining between them. Germline V gene sequence: CDR1 SNHLY, CDR2 FYNNEI. The CDR3 sequence is CASKFYEQYF. The DNA of the CDR3 is TGTGCCAGCAAATTCTACGAGCAGTACTTC.

This clonotype turned up a few times. The CDR3 DNA reads as TGTGCCACCAGCAGGGAGGGCCCTAGCACAGATACGCAGTATTTT. Amino acids: CATSREGPSTDTQYF. The chain uses TRBV15 and TRBJ2-3; a weak D match, TRBD2 (6 bases). The V gene's germline CDR1 is LNHNV and CDR2 YYDKDF (reference sequence). The V end lost 3 bases, the J end lost 0 bases, and 10 bases lay between the germline ends. This CDR3 comprises 15 residues.

This chain joins TRBV29-1 and TRBJ1-2; tentative D call: TRBD1 (6 bases). The V gene lost 0 bases and the J gene lost 3 bases, with 14 bases spanning the gap. Germline V CDR1 and CDR2: SQVTM, ANQGSEA. This CDR3 spans 15 amino acids. The CDR3, as DNA: TGCAGCGTTGAAGATTCCCTTGAGGGGGACTATGGCTACACCTTC. It encodes CSVEDSLEGDYGYTF.